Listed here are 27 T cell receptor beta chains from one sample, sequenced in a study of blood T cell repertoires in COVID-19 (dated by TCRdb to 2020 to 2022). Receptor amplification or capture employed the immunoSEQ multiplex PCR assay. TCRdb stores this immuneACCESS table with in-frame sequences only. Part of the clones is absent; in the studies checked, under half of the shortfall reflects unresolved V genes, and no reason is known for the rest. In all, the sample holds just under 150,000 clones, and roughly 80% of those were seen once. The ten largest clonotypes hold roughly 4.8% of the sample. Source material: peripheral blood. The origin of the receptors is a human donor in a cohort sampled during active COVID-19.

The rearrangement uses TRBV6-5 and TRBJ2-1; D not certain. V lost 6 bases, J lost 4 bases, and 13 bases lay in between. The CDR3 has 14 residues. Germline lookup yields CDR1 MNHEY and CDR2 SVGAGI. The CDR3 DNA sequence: TGTGCCAGCAGGGAGTCTTTCTCTTACAATGAGCAGTTCTTC. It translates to CASRESFSYNEQFF.

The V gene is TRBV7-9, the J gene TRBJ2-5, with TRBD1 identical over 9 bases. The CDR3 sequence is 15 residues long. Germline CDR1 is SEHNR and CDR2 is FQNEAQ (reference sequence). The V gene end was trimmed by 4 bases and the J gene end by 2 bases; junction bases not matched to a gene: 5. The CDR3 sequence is CASSSGTGRQETQYF. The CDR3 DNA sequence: TGTGCCAGCAGCTCCGGGACAGGGCGGCAAGAGACCCAGTACTTC. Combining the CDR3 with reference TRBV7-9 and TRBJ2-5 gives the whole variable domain DTGVSQNPRHKITKRGQNVTFRCDPISEHNRLYWYRQTLGQGPEFLTYFQNEAQLEKSRLLSDRFSAERPKGSFSTLEIQRTEQGDSAMYLCASSSGTGRQETQYFGPGTRLLVL.

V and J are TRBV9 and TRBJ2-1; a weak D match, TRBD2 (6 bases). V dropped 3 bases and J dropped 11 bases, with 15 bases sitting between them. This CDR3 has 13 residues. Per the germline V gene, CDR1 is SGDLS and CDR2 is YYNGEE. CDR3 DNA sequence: TGTGCCAGCAGCGCTCGGGACTTCGCCCAGCAGTTCTTC. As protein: CASSARDFAQQFF.

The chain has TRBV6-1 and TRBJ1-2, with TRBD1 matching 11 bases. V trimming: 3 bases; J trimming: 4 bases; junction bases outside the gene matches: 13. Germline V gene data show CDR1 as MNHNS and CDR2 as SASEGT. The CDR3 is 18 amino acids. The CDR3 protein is CASSERPTGTGGRYGYTF. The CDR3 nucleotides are TGTGCCAGCAGTGAGCGTCCGACCGGGACAGGGGGTCGCTATGGCTACACCTTC.

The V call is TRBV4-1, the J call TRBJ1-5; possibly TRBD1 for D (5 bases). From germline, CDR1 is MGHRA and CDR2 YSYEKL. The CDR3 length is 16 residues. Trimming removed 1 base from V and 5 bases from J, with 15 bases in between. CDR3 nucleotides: TGCGCCAGCAGCCAAGGGGACGGGACTTTCGATCAGCCCCAGCATTTT. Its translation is CASSQGDGTFDQPQHF.

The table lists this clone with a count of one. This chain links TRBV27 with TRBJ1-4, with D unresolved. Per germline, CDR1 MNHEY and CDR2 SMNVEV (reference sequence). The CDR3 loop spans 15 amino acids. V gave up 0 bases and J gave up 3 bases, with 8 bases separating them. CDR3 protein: CASSLSWTANEKLFF. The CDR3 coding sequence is TGTGCCAGCAGTTTATCTTGGACTGCTAATGAAAAACTGTTTTTT.

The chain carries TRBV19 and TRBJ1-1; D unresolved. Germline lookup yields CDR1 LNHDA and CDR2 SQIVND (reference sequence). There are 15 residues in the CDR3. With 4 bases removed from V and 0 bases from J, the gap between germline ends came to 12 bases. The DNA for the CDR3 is TGTGCCAGTAGTACCTACGAGGGTGTGAACACTGAAGCTTTCTTT. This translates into CASSTYEGVNTEAFF.

CDR3 sequence reads: CASTLGGGEYGYTF. The CDR3 DNA reads as TGTGCCAGCACCCTAGGGGGGGGCGAGTATGGCTACACCTTC. The chain employs TRBV6-5 and TRBJ1-2, with D possibly matching TRBD1 (6 bases). The CDR3 loop spans 14 amino acids. CDR1 MNHEY and CDR2 SVGAGI come from the germline V gene. V lost 7 bases, J lost 5 bases, and 17 bases lay in between.

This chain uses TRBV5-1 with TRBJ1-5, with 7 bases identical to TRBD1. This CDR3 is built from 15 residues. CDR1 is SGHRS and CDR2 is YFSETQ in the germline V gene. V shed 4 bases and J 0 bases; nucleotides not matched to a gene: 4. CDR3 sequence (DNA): TGCGCCAGCAGCCGCACAGGGGATAGCAATCAGCCCCAGCATTTT. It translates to CASSRTGDSNQPQHF. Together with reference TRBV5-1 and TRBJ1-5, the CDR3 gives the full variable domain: KAGVTQTPRYLIKTRGQQVTLSCSPISGHRSVSWYQQTPGQGLQFLFEYFSETQRNKGNFPGRFSGRQFSNSRSEMNVSTLELGDSALYLCASSRTGDSNQPQHFGDGTRLSIL.

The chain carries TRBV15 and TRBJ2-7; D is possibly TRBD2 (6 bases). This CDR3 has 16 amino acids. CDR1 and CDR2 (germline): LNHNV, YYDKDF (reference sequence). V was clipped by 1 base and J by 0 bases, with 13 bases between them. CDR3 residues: CATSRGGVGGSYEQYV. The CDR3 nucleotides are TGTGCCACCAGCAGAGGAGGGGTCGGGGGCTCCTACGAGCAGTACGTC.

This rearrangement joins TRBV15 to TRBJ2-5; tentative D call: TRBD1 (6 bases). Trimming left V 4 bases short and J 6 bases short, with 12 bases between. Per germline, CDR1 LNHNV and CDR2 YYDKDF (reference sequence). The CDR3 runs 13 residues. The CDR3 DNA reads TGTGCCACCAGCACCTCAGGGGTCCAGACCCAGTACTTC. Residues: CATSTSGVQTQYF.

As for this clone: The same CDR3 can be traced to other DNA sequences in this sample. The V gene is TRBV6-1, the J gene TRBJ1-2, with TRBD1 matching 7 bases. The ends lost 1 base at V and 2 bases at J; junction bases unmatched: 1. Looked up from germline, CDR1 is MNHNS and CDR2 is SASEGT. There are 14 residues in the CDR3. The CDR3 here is CASSEGTGNYGYTF. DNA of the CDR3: TGTGCCAGCAGTGAAGGGACAGGAAACTATGGCTACACCTTC.

CDR3 DNA: TGTGCCAGCAGTGAGTCCCCTAAGCTGGAGACCCAGTACTTC. Protein: CASSESPKLETQYF. The chain is built from TRBV6-4 and TRBJ2-5, with D unclear. CDR3 length: 14 amino acids. Germline-derived CDR1 and CDR2 are MRHNA and SNTAGT. Trimming stripped 3 bases from V and 5 bases from J, with 13 bases between.

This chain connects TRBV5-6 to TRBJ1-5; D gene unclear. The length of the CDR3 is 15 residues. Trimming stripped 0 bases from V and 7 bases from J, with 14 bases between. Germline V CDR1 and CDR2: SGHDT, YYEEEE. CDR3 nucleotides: TGTGCCAGCAGCTTGGCCGGCGTCCCGAGGCAGCCCCAGCATTTT. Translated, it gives CASSLAGVPRQPQHF.

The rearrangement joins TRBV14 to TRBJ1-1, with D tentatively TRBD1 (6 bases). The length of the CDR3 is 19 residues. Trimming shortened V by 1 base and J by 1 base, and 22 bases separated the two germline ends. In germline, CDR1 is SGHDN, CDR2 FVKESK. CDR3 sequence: CASSQVISRGGFRNTEAFF. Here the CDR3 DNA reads TGTGCCAGCAGCCAAGTAATCAGCAGGGGCGGTTTCCGGAACACTGAAGCTTTCTTT.

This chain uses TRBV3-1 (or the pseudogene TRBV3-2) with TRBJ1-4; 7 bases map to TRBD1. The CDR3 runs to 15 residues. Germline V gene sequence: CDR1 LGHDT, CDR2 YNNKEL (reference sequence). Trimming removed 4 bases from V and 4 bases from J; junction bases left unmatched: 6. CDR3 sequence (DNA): TGTGCCAGCAGCCTCATACAGGGGAGTAATGAAAAACTGTTTTTT. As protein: CASSLIQGSNEKLFF.

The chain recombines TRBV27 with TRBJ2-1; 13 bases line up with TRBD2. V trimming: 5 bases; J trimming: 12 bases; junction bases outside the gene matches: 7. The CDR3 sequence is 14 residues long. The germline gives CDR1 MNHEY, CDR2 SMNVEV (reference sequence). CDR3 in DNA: TGTGCCAGCAGTCCGGGACTAGCGGGAAAGGGGCAGTTCTTC. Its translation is CASSPGLAGKGQFF.

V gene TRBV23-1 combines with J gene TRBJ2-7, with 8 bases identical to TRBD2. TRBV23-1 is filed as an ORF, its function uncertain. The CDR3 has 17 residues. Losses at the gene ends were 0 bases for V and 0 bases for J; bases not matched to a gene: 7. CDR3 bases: TGCGCCAGCAGTCAATCGATTCAGCGGGGGAGCTCCTACGAGCAGTACTTC. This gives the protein CASSQSIQRGSSYEQYF.

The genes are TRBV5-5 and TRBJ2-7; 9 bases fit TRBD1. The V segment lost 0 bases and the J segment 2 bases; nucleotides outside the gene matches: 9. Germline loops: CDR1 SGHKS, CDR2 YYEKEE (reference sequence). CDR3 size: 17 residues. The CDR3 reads CASSLDVGQGRTYEQYV. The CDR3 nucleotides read TGTGCCAGCAGCTTGGATGTGGGACAGGGAAGAACCTACGAGCAGTACGTC.

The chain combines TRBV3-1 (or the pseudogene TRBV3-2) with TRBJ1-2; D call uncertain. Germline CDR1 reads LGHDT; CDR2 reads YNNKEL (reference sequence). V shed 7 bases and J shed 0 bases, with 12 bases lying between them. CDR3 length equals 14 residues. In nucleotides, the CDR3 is TGTGCCAGCACTAATTCTCCCCCTAACTATGGCTACACCTTC. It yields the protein CASTNSPPNYGYTF.

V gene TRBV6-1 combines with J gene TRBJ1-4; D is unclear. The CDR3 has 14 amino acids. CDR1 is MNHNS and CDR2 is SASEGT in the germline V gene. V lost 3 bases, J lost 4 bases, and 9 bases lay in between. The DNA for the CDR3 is TGTGCCAGCAGTGAGTCCAGACTTAATGAAAAACTGTTTTTT. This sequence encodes CASSESRLNEKLFF.

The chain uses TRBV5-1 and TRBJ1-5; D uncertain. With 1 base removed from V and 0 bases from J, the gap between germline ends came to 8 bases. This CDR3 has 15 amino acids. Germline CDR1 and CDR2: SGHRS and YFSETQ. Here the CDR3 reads CASSLLGDSNQPQHF. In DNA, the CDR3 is TGCGCCAGCAGCTTGCTCGGAGATAGCAATCAGCCCCAGCATTTT.

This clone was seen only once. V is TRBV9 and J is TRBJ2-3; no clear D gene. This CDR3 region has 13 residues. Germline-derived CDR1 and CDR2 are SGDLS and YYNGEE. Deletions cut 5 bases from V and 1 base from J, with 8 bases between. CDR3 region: CASRQMGTDTQYF. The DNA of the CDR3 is TGTGCCAGCAGACAAATGGGCACAGATACGCAGTATTTT.

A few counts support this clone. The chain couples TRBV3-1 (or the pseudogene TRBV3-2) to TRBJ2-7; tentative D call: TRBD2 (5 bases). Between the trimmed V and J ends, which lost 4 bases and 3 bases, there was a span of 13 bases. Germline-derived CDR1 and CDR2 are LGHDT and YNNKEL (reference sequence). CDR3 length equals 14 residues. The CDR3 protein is CASSPWETGYEQYV. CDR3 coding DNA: TGTGCCAGCAGCCCCTGGGAGACCGGCTACGAGCAGTACGTC.

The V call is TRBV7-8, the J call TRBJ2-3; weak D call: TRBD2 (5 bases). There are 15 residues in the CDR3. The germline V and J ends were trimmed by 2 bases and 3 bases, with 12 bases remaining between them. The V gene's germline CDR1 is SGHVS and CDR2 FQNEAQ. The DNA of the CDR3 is TGTGCCAGCAGCTTATCTAGCCTTGGAACAGATACGCAGTATTTT. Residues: CASSLSSLGTDTQYF.

CDR3 amino acids: CASSVEAGRNTEAFF. The DNA of the CDR3 is TGTGCCAGCAGCGTAGAGGCAGGGCGGAACACTGAAGCTTTCTTT. The rearrangement uses TRBV9 and TRBJ1-1, with a weak D call TRBD1 (5 bases). CDR3 length equals 15 residues. V lost 0 bases and J lost 1, with 10 bases in between. Germline values: CDR1 SGDLS, CDR2 YYNGEE.

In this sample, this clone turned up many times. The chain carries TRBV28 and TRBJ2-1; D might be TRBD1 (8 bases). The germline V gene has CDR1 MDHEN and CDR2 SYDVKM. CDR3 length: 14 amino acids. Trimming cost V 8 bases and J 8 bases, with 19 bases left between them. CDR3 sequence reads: CASSQDRAGDEQFF. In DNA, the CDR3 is TGTGCCAGCTCTCAGGACAGGGCGGGGGATGAGCAGTTCTTC.